This is a list of T cell receptor beta chains from one sample in a study of a mutant IDH1 vaccine in newly diagnosed glioma. Method: immunoSEQ multiplex PCR; TCRdb's copy keeps in-frame clones and lacks some. The table records under 45,000 clones, about 80% of them present only once. For these TCRs, the target antigens are not known. Sequences were derived from PBMCs, sampled from a glioma patient whose treatment included an IDH1 peptide vaccine. The origin of the receptors is a man aged 45-65 years with glioma. The CDR3 runs from the conserved cysteine through the conserved F or W. The order of the fields is clone size, V gene, D gene, J gene, CDR3 DNA, CDR3 protein. The D gene is left open where the match is weak. The listing skips clone size in some rows; elsewhere it reads once, few, many or a size class.

.	TRBV27	.	TRBJ2-7	TGTGCCAGCAGTTCCGGGGTGGACTACGAGCAGTACTTC	CASSSGVDYEQYF
.	TRBV7-9	.	TRBJ2-2	TGTGCCAGCAGCACAGGGTTAACCGGGGAGCTGTTTTTT	CASSTGLTGELFF
.	TRBV11-1	.	TRBJ2-1	TGTGCCAGCAGCCTCAGACTAGGTGTGATCAATGAGCAGTTCTTC	CASSLRLGVINEQFF
.	TRBV9	.	TRBJ1-4	TGTGCCAGCAGCGTAAGGGGGGTCACAACTAATGAAAAACTGTTTTTT	CASSVRGVTTNEKLFF
.	TRBV25-1	.	TRBJ2-6	TGTGCCAGCACAGGGAGCTCTGGGGCCAACGTCCTGACTTTC	CASTGSSGANVLTF
.	TRBV30	TRBD1	TRBJ2-3	TGTGCCTGGAAGTGGGACAGGGGGACAGATACGCAGTATTTT	CAWKWDRGTDTQYF
few	TRBV5-1	.	TRBJ2-7	TGCGCCAGCAGCTTAAACTACGAGCAGTACTTC	CASSLNYEQYF
.	TRBV7-9	TRBD1	TRBJ1-3	TGTGCCAGCAGCCCCCCGGGAAAGGGGGCCCTCTCTGGAAACACCATATATTTT	CASSPPGKGALSGNTIYF
.	TRBV10-1	.	TRBJ1-4	TGCGCCAGCAGTGAAGCCGGGGACGACGAAAAACTGTTTTTT	CASSEAGDDEKLFF
.	TRBV28	.	TRBJ1-1	TGTGCCAGCAGTTTATTGATGGGGACGACTGAAGCTTTCTTT	CASSLLMGTTEAFF
once	TRBV10-2	TRBD2	TRBJ2-1	TGCGCCAGCAGGACTAGCGGGGGGGTTAATGAGCAGTTCTTC	CASRTSGGVNEQFF
.	TRBV5-4	.	TRBJ2-5	TGTGCCAGCAGCGGCCGGGGGGCACCCCAAGAGACCCAGTACTTC	CASSGRGAPQETQYF
.	TRBV5-1	TRBD1	TRBJ2-6	TGCGCCAGCAGCCGTGCCGGGACAGGGAACTCTGGGGCCAACGTCCTGACTTTC	CASSRAGTGNSGANVLTF
.	TRBV29-1	TRBD1	TRBJ1-2	TGCAGCGCTCGGACAGGCCCTTATGGCTACACCTTC	CSARTGPYGYTF
.	TRBV19	.	TRBJ2-7	TGTGCCAGTAGTATAGATTTCGGGGCGAGCTACTACGAGCAGTACTTC	CASSIDFGASYYEQYF
.	TRBV19	.	TRBJ1-1	TGTGCCAGCCGTGTCGCCGGCTTGCTGGAGGCTTTCTTT	CASRVAGLLEAFF
.	TRBV19	.	TRBJ1-5	TGTGCCAGTAGTTCCGGCGGGGGGGGCAGCAATCAGCCCCAGCATTTT	CASSSGGGGSNQPQHF
.	TRBV4-3	TRBD1	TRBJ1-2	TGCGCCAGCAGCCAAGATACAGGACAGGGCTTAAACTATGGCTACACCTTC	CASSQDTGQGLNYGYTF
.	TRBV10-2	TRBD2	TRBJ2-7	TGCGCCAGCAGTTCCTTCACGGGACTAGCGGGGTACGAGCAGTACTTC	CASSSFTGLAGYEQYF
.	TRBV18	.	TRBJ2-1	TGTGCCAGCTCACCGTCGCAGACCCCAACTGAGCAGTTCTTC	CASSPSQTPTEQFF
.	TRBV7-9	.	TRBJ1-1	TGTGCCAGCAGCTTTGACCAGGTTAACACTGAAGCTTTCTTT	CASSFDQVNTEAFF
.	TRBV5-1	.	TRBJ1-2	TGCGCCAGCAGCTTGGCGGACAGCCTATCTTACACCTTC	CASSLADSLSYTF
.	TRBV18	.	TRBJ1-4	TGTGCCAGCTCACGATCCTCCTCTGAAAAACTGTTTTTT	CASSRSSSEKLFF
medium-sized	TRBV19	.	TRBJ1-1	TGTGCCAGTAGTAACAGGGTGGGTCACACTGAAGCTTTCTTT	CASSNRVGHTEAFF
.	TRBV5-1	.	TRBJ1-2	TGCGCCAGCAGCTTGGATACCGCCTCTAACTATGGCTACACCTTC	CASSLDTASNYGYTF
.	TRBV2	.	TRBJ1-2	TGTGCCAGTACAATAGGGATGTTAGGCTACACCTTC	CASTIGMLGYTF
.	TRBV11-1	.	TRBJ1-6	TGTGCCAGCAGCCGGGACACTTATTCACCCCTCCACTTT	CASSRDTYSPLHF
.	TRBV6-5	.	TRBJ1-4	TGTGCCAGCAGTTTTCGTAATGAAAAACTGTTTTTT	CASSFRNEKLFF
.	TRBV9	.	TRBJ2-3	TGTGCCAGCAGCCCCGGAGGTAGCAGCCCAGATACGCAGTATTTT	CASSPGGSSPDTQYF
.	TRBV10-3	.	TRBJ2-7	TGTGCCATCAGTGAGACGGTGAACTCCTACGAGCAGTACTTC	CAISETVNSYEQYF
.	TRBV15	TRBD1	TRBJ2-1	TGTGCCACCAGCAGCGGACAGGGATCCTACAATGAGCAGTTCTTC	CATSSGQGSYNEQFF
once	TRBV6-6	.	TRBJ2-5	TGTGCCAGCAGCGCGGGGAGCGCAGGAGAGCAAGAGACCCAGTACTTC	CASSAGSAGEQETQYF
.	TRBV2	.	TRBJ2-5	TGTGCCAGCAGTGAAGGGGGGACGCGAGAGACCCAGTACTTC	CASSEGGTRETQYF
few	TRBV4-1	.	TRBJ1-1	TGCGCCAGCAGGCGCACAGTTATGAACACTGAAGCTTTCTTT	CASRRTVMNTEAFF
.	TRBV19	.	TRBJ1-2	TGTGCCAGTAGCACCAACTATGGCTACACCTTC	CASSTNYGYTF
once	TRBV9	TRBD1	TRBJ2-2	TGTGCCAGCAGCGCGCCTGCGACAGGGGTCACCGGGGAGCTGTTTTTT	CASSAPATGVTGELFF
.	TRBV7-2	TRBD1	TRBJ2-7	TGTGCCAGCAGCGTCGGGACAGGGGTCTACGAGCAGTACTTC	CASSVGTGVYEQYF
.	TRBV5-6	.	TRBJ2-1	TGTGCCAGCAGCTTCGGACTTGAGCAGTTCTTC	CASSFGLEQFF
.	TRBV23-1	.	TRBJ1-5	TGCGCCAGCAGAACAGGGTTTAGTAATCAGCCCCAGCATTTT	CASRTGFSNQPQHF
.	TRBV10-2	.	TRBJ1-1	TGCGCCAGCAGTCCCGGGGGGGGGATTACTGAAGCTTTCTTT	CASSPGGGITEAFF
.	TRBV7-9	.	TRBJ2-2	TGTGCCAGCAGCTCGCAGGGTGACACCGGGGAGCTGTTTTTT	CASSSQGDTGELFF
once	TRBV30	TRBD1	TRBJ2-1	TGTGCCTGGCGCCCGAGGACAGGGGATAATGAGCAGTTCTTC	CAWRPRTGDNEQFF
.	TRBV2	.	TRBJ2-2	TGTGCCAGCAGTCCCCACGCGGGGGCCGAAACCGGGGAGCTGTTTTTT	CASSPHAGAETGELFF
.	TRBV30	.	TRBJ1-4	TGTGCCTGGAGCGCACAGGGAGGACATGAAAAACTGTTTTTT	CAWSAQGGHEKLFF
.	TRBV4-1	TRBD2	TRBJ2-2	TGCGCCAGCAGCCCCCGACTAGCGGGGGGGGGCACCGGGGAGCTGTTTTTT	CASSPRLAGGGTGELFF
.	TRBV4-1	TRBD1	TRBJ1-5	TGCGCCAGCAGCCTGAACAGGGGGCCCAGTCAGCCCCAGCATTTT	CASSLNRGPSQPQHF
.	TRBV30	.	TRBJ2-3	TGTGCCTGGAGTGTATCGTGGGGCCGATCTAGCACAGATACGCAGTATTTT	CAWSVSWGRSSTDTQYF
.	TRBV5-4	.	TRBJ2-6	TGTGCCAGCAGCTCTCCAGGGGACCCGAGGAGCTCTGGGGCCAACGTCCTGACTTTC	CASSSPGDPRSSGANVLTF
once	TRBV30	TRBD1	TRBJ2-5	TGTGCCTGGACCTACGGACAGGCCACAGAGACCCAGTACTTC	CAWTYGQATETQYF
.	TRBV7-8	.	TRBJ2-5	TGTGCCAGCAGCCCACCTACCTGGGAGACCCAGTACTTC	CASSPPTWETQYF
.	TRBV6-1	.	TRBJ2-1	TGTGCCAGCAGTGACACGGACTCTAATGAGCAGTTCTTC	CASSDTDSNEQFF
once	TRBV2	.	TRBJ2-3	TGTGCCAGCAGTGAAAGGGACGCCAGCACAGATACGCAGTATTTT	CASSERDASTDTQYF
.	TRBV7-9	.	TRBJ1-1	TGTGCCAGCAGCTTGGGCAGGGCTAAGAACACTGAAGCTTTCTTT	CASSLGRAKNTEAFF
.	TRBV5-1	TRBD1	TRBJ1-1	TGCGCCAGCAGCTCCAACCCTTTACAGGGGGCAGGAACTGAAGCTTTCTTT	CASSSNPLQGAGTEAFF